The rows below give T cell receptor beta chains drawn from one sample of a study of blood T cell repertoires in COVID-19. Profiling relied on immunoSEQ multiplex PCR, and the TCRdb table lists in-frame clones only, not all of them. The profile shows about 35,000 clones, approximately 85% of them singletons. The sequencing sample was made of peripheral blood. These receptors all come from a man in his sixties with active or convalescent COVID-19. Each CDR3 is given with its conserved first and last residue. D genes are given only for firm matches. Expanded clones get a size class; other rows say once, few or many, or leave the size out.

clone_size d_call j_call v_call cdr3_aa cdr3_nt
. TRBD2 TRBJ2-2 TRBV10-3 CATREGGNTGELFF TGTGCCACCAGGGAGGGCGGTAACACCGGGGAGCTGTTTTTT
. TRBD2 TRBJ2-1 TRBV5-1 CASSPAVGRSYNEQFF TGCGCCAGCAGCCCCGCCGTCGGGAGGTCGTACAATGAGCAGTTCTTC
. TRBD1 TRBJ1-2 TRBV25-1 CASSFSRVKGAVGYTF TGTGCCAGCAGTTTTAGTAGAGTGAAGGGGGCAGTTGGCTACACCTTC
. TRBD1 TRBJ1-5 TRBV20-1 CSASHHRGGNQPQHF TGCAGTGCTAGTCATCACAGGGGTGGCAATCAGCCCCAGCATTTT
once . TRBJ1-1 TRBV28 CASSLLGGRVAFF TGTGCCAGCAGTCTGCTGGGGGGGCGGGTAGCTTTCTTT
. . TRBJ1-1 TRBV18 CASSPPGGQGTMNTEAFF TGTGCCAGCTCACCGCCGGGGGGACAAGGTACAATGAACACTGAAGCTTTCTTT
. TRBD2 TRBJ2-3 TRBV10-3 CAISELGGFTDTQYF TGTGCCATCAGTGAGTTGGGGGGGTTTACAGATACGCAGTATTTT
. . TRBJ1-5 TRBV2 CASSHREGQPQHF TGTGCCAGCAGTCACAGGGAAGGGCAGCCCCAGCATTTT
. . TRBJ2-3 TRBV19 CASKGRGADTQYF TGTGCCAGTAAGGGCAGGGGCGCAGATACGCAGTATTTT
. . TRBJ2-5 TRBV7-7 CASSLATGGQETQYF TGTGCCAGCAGCCTAGCGACAGGTGGACAAGAGACCCAGTACTTC
few TRBD2 TRBJ2-3 TRBV6-4 CASARLAGTDTQYF TGTGCCAGCGCCAGACTAGCGGGTACAGATACGCAGTATTTT
few . TRBJ1-2 TRBV6-2/TRBV6-3 CASSQILNREPFYGYTF TGTGCCAGCAGCCAGATACTTAACAGGGAACCCTTCTATGGCTACACCTTC
. . TRBJ1-5 TRBV5-4 CASSLAGGNQPQHF TGTGCCAGCAGCTTGGCAGGGGGCAATCAGCCCCAGCATTTT
. TRBD2 TRBJ2-1 TRBV7-2 CASSLGAGRAGNEQFF TGTGCCAGCAGCTTAGGCGCCGGGAGGGCAGGGAATGAGCAGTTCTTC
. TRBD1 TRBJ1-2 TRBV2 CASEGRDREIHLYGYTF TGTGCCAGCGAAGGCCGGGACAGAGAAATACATCTATATGGCTACACCTTC
. . TRBJ1-6 TRBV3-1/TRBV3-2 CASSQEGHYNSPLHF TGTGCCAGCAGCCAAGAGGGACACTATAATTCACCCCTCCACTTT
. . TRBJ2-5 TRBV19 CASSITGFGETQYF TGTGCCAGTAGTATAACGGGGTTTGGGGAGACCCAGTACTTC
. TRBD1 TRBJ1-2 TRBV6-6 CASSFTGTGDGYTF TGTGCCAGCAGTTTTACCGGGACAGGAGATGGCTACACCTTC
. . TRBJ1-2 TRBV6-5 CASSRTEGYGYTF TGTGCCAGCAGCCGGACAGAGGGCTATGGCTACACCTTC
. TRBD1 TRBJ2-2 TRBV5-1 CASSLTGQAGTGELFF TGCGCCAGCAGCCTGACCGGACAGGCGGGCACCGGGGAGCTGTTTTTT
. . TRBJ1-2 TRBV11-2 CASSLPGVGYGYTF TGTGCCAGCAGCTTACCCGGGGTAGGCTATGGCTACACCTTC
. . TRBJ2-6 TRBV24-1 CATSDLHPQGSGANVLTF TGTGCCACCAGTGATTTGCACCCCCAGGGATCTGGGGCCAACGTCCTGACTTTC
few . TRBJ1-3 TRBV5-6 CASSSRGSGNTIYF TGTGCCAGCAGCTCCAGGGGCTCTGGAAACACCATATATTTT
once TRBD1 TRBJ1-1 TRBV28 CASSPPTGVYIEAFF TGTGCCAGCAGTCCCCCGACAGGGGTCTATATTGAAGCTTTCTTT
. TRBD1 TRBJ1-1 TRBV24-1 CATAPVQGARDTEAFF TGTGCCACGGCCCCGGTACAGGGGGCAAGGGACACTGAAGCTTTCTTT
once TRBD2 TRBJ2-5 TRBV3-1/TRBV3-2 CASSQDQLAGQETQYF TGTGCCAGCAGCCAAGATCAACTAGCGGGACAAGAGACCCAGTACTTC
. TRBD1 TRBJ1-2 TRBV5-4 CASSLVGTGRKGYTF TGTGCCAGCAGCTTGGTAGGGACAGGTCGTAAGGGCTACACCTTC
. . TRBJ1-5 TRBV6-1 CASSDQTYSNQPQHF TGTGCCAGCAGTGATCAGACTTATAGCAATCAGCCCCAGCATTTT
. . TRBJ2-1 TRBV5-4 CASSFEGSSYNEQFF TGTGCCAGCAGCTTTGAAGGGAGCTCCTACAATGAGCAGTTCTTC
. TRBD1 TRBJ1-5 TRBV28 CASSFAGQGFPEPQHF TGTGCCAGCAGTTTCGCGGGACAGGGGTTCCCCGAGCCCCAGCATTTT
few TRBD1 TRBJ1-2 TRBV19 CASSGTALKYGYTF TGTGCCAGTAGTGGGACAGCCCTGAAGTATGGCTACACCTTC
few . TRBJ1-2 TRBV19 CASGEVANYGYTF TGTGCCAGCGGGGAGGTAGCTAACTATGGCTACACCTTC
. . TRBJ1-6 TRBV19 CASSRGTDRSSYNSPLHF TGTGCCAGTAGCCGGGGGACGGATCGAAGCTCCTATAATTCACCCCTCCACTTT
. . TRBJ1-1 TRBV3-1/TRBV3-2 CASSQVPGMNTEAFF TGTGCCAGCAGCCAAGTTCCGGGGATGAACACTGAAGCTTTCTTT
once TRBD1 TRBJ2-2 TRBV30 CAWVDRANTGELFF TGTGCCTGGGTGGACAGGGCGAACACCGGGGAGCTGTTTTTT
. . TRBJ1-2 TRBV29-1 CSVESGILNGYTF TGCAGCGTTGAATCCGGGATCCTCAATGGCTACACCTTC
. . TRBJ1-5 TRBV6-5 CASSYETASNNQPQHF TGTGCCAGCAGTTACGAGACAGCCTCCAATAATCAGCCCCAGCATTTT
. TRBD2 TRBJ2-3 TRBV10-3 CAISGLAGGTDTQYF TGTGCCATCAGTGGGCTAGCGGGGGGCACAGATACGCAGTATTTT
. TRBD2 TRBJ2-3 TRBV10-2 CASHLAGATDTQYF TGCGCCAGCCACCTAGCGGGAGCCACAGATACGCAGTATTTT
. . TRBJ1-1 TRBV9 CASSVGSDLMNTEAFF TGTGCCAGCAGCGTAGGGTCGGACTTAATGAACACTGAAGCTTTCTTT
few TRBD1 TRBJ1-2 TRBV5-4 CASSLGQGAVYGYTF TGTGCCAGCAGCTTGGGACAGGGGGCGGTCTATGGCTACACCTTC
. . TRBJ2-4 TRBV2 CATGGQGLRSNIQYF TGTGCCACTGGCGGGCAAGGCCTTCGTAGCAACATTCAGTACTTC
. TRBD2 TRBJ2-3 TRBV3-1/TRBV3-2 CASSPGLAGASGGADTQYF TGTGCCAGCAGCCCCGGACTAGCGGGGGCCTCGGGAGGTGCAGATACGCAGTATTTT
few . TRBJ1-6 TRBV5-1 CASRATEDNSPLHF TGCGCCAGCAGAGCTACAGAAGATAATTCACCCCTCCACTTT
. . TRBJ2-1 TRBV27 CASSYRIYNEQFF TGTGCCAGCAGTTACAGGATCTACAATGAGCAGTTCTTC
. . TRBJ2-2 TRBV7-6 CASSSLPGTSLNTGELFF TGTGCCAGCAGCTCCCTACCCGGTACTAGCCTTAATACCGGGGAGCTGTTTTTT
. . TRBJ1-1 TRBV6-4 CASKDRMNTEAFF TGTGCCAGCAAAGACAGGATGAACACTGAAGCTTTCTTT
. . TRBJ2-1 TRBV11-2 CASSPGGATWYNEQFF TGTGCCAGCAGCCCCGGAGGGGCGACCTGGTACAATGAGCAGTTCTTC
. TRBD2 TRBJ2-3 TRBV9 CASTMGGGADTQYF TGTGCCAGCACAATGGGCGGGGGGGCCGATACGCAGTATTTT
. . TRBJ1-2 TRBV14 CASSQDRAYGYTF TGTGCCAGCAGCCAAGACAGGGCGTACGGCTACACCTTC
. . TRBJ1-3 TRBV7-9 CASSPQGSGNTIYF TGTGCCAGCAGCCCACAGGGCTCTGGAAACACCATATATTTT